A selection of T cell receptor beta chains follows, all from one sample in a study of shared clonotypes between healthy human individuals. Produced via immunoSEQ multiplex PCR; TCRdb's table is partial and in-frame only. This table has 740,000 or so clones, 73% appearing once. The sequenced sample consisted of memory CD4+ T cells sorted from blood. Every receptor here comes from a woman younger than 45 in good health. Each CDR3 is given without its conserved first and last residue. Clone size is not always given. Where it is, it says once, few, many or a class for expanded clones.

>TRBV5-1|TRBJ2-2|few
ASSLGLASSGELF
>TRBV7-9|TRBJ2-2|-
ASSLGAVDTGELF
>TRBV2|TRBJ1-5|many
ASSERSGNQPQH
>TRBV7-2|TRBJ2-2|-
ASSGLAGGPGELF
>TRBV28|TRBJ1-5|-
ASSSTRESNQPQH
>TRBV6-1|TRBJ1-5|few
ASSRGQGGYQPQH
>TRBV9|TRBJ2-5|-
ASSVNRGRVQETQY
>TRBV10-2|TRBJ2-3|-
ASSVILTDTQY
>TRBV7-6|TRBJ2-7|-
ASSLAGTSGSEQY
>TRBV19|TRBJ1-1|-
ASSRPPGRSKNTEAF
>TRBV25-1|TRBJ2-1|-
ASVISGNEQF
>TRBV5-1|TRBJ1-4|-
ASQDAAARGKGEEKLF
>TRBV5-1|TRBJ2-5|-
ASTPDGPGSQY
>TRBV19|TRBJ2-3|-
ASRDWGQGADTQY
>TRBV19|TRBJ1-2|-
ASRPHREAPHGYT
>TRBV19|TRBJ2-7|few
ASSADRGRDYEQY
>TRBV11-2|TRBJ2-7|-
ASSYTISYEQY
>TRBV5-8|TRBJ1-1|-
ASSLWDRSYEAF
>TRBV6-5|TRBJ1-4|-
ASSFRDSNEKLF
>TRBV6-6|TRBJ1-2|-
ASSYSNLGGYGYT
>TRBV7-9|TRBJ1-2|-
ASSADRVGGYT
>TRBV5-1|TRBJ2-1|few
ASNKVGGYNEQF
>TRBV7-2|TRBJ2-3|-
ASSPRPVGVSTDTQY
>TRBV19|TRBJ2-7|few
ASSPWDSSYEQY
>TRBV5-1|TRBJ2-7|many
ASSSRRGMGTYEQY
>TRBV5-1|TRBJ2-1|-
ASSIPGANEQF
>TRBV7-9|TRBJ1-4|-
ASSNKQGGRSNEKLF
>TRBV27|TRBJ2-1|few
ASSFGLAVREF
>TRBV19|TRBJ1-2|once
ASKQGRRPGYGYT
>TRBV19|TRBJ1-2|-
ASSILGQGNGYT
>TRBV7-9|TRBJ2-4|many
ASSLQGLAKNIQY
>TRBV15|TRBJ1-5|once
ATRRGRGYSNQPQH
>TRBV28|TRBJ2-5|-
ASIPPSASVEETQY
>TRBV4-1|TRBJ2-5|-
ASSQAGLAGGVQETQY
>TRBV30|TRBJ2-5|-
AWSPTGLAKETQY
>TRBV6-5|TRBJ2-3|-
ASSLGRAPTDTQY
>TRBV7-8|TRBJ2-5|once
ASSLGIGSRGRQTQY
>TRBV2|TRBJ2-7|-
ASSEDRSSYEQY
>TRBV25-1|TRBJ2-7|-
ASSDTGTSGNSYEQY
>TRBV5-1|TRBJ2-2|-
ASSPGTGGTGELF
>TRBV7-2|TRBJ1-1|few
ASSLQRNTEAF
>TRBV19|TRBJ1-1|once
ASSIYGTEAF
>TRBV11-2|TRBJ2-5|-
ASSFFGQGGFGETQY
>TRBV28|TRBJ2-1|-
ASSPRLGRVNEQF
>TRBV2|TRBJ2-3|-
ASQRGPQVDTQY
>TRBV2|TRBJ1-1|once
ASRFVYENTEAF
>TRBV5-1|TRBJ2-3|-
ASSQGASVRTDTQY
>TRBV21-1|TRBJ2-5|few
ASSKASSGRQETQY
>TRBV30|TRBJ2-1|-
AWSPGLARNEQF
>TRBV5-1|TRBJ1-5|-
ASSLAGEAQPQH
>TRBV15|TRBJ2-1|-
ATRGLIGITYNEQF
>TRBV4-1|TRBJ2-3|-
ASSQRGQGSDTQY
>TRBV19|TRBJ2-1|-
ASSITASGSWGNEQF
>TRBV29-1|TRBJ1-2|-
SVGGTTNYGYT